These T cell receptor beta chains were read from a single sample in a study of blood T cell repertoires in COVID-19. Some clones are missing from TCRdb's copy, which holds only in-frame ones; the method was immunoSEQ multiplex PCR. This repertoire shows 150,000 to 180,000 clones, less than 95% found once; its top ten account for about 0.57%. Sequencing was carried out using peripheral blood. The receptors stem from a man between 45 and 60 years old with acute or convalescent COVID-19. Both conserved end residues are part of each CDR3. The D gene is left open where the match is weak. Clone size, where shown, is once, few, many, or a class for clones that have expanded.

j_call cdr3_length clone_size d_call v_call cdr3_aa cdr3_nt
TRBJ1-1 13 . TRBD1 TRBV11-2 CASSSGQGASAFF TGTGCCAGCAGCTCGGGACAGGGGGCTTCAGCTTTCTTT
TRBJ1-2 15 . TRBD1 TRBV5-1 CASSLGDRANYGYTF TGCGCCAGCAGCTTGGGGGACAGAGCTAACTATGGCTACACCTTC
TRBJ1-3 13 . . TRBV19 CASPGGSGNTIYF TGTGCCAGCCCCGGGGGCTCTGGAAACACCATATATTTT
TRBJ2-2 19 . TRBD2 TRBV6-1 CASSVGPGTSGGNTGELFF TGTGCCAGCAGTGTGGGGCCTGGGACTAGCGGGGGTAACACCGGGGAGCTGTTTTTT
TRBJ1-2 14 . . TRBV29-1 CSVEGEAGVRGYTF TGCAGCGTTGAAGGGGAGGCCGGGGTGAGAGGCTACACCTTC
TRBJ2-2 15 . TRBD2 TRBV9 CASSVLAGVAGELFF TGTGCCAGCAGCGTGCTAGCGGGAGTTGCCGGGGAGCTGTTTTTT
TRBJ1-1 13 . TRBD1 TRBV5-1 CASSLAGGQGKFF TGCGCCAGCAGCTTGGCCGGGGGACAGGGGAAGTTCTTT
TRBJ1-1 14 . TRBD1 TRBV6-4 CASKGQALNTEAFF TGTGCCAGCAAGGGACAGGCCCTTAACACTGAAGCTTTCTTT
TRBJ1-1 17 once TRBD1 TRBV24-1 CATSVIEGAIYGTEAFF TGTGCCACCAGTGTTATCGAGGGGGCGATTTACGGCACTGAAGCTTTCTTT
TRBJ1-1 17 . . TRBV5-1 CASSLAVGRGLNTEAFF TGCGCCAGCAGCTTGGCCGTCGGAAGGGGTCTGAACACTGAAGCTTTCTTT
TRBJ1-5 14 . TRBD1 TRBV29-1 CSVGEGQGTGPQHF TGCAGCGTGGGGGAGGGACAGGGGACCGGGCCCCAGCATTTT
TRBJ1-2 14 . . TRBV28 CASSFRERVRGYTF TGTGCCAGCAGTTTTCGGGAAAGGGTCAGAGGCTACACCTTC
TRBJ1-5 13 . . TRBV29-1 CSVSRSGNQPQHF TGCAGCGTTAGTCGTAGCGGGAATCAGCCCCAGCATTTT
TRBJ1-2 15 . . TRBV4-1 CASREGYMANYGYTF TGCGCCAGCAGGGAGGGGTATATGGCGAACTATGGCTACACCTTC
TRBJ1-6 17 . . TRBV4-3 CASSQVRGRDGIHPLHF TGCGCCAGCAGCCAAGTTCGAGGGAGGGACGGAATTCACCCCCTCCACTTT
TRBJ1-5 16 . . TRBV28 CASSLWSVHSNQPQHF TGTGCCAGCAGTTTATGGTCAGTTCATAGCAATCAGCCCCAGCATTTT
TRBJ2-1 15 . . TRBV9 CASSALTGSYNEQFF TGTGCCAGCAGCGCATTAACAGGTAGCTACAATGAGCAGTTCTTC